This TCR beta chain was retrieved from a study of blood T cells in healthy people across ages (dated by TCRdb to between 2015 and 2017). About the full investigation: In model experiments, template switching captured about one uniquely barcoded TCR beta cDNA molecule for every two T cells. Age-related changes in TCR beta repertoire diversity were measured in the study by deep sequencing normalized with unique cDNA molecular identifiers. Donors were grouped into four age groups: young (average about 15 years), middle-aged (roughly 37), aged (around 60) and long-lived (approximately 75). For two donors (one aged 18 to 29 and one aged 80 or older), the study analyzed two additional independent replicas of 1 million unique cDNA reads from the same blood draw. To avoid experimental bias, donors of different ages were distributed randomly across sequencing lanes.

In regard to this clonotype: The antigen it binds to is not known. No much larger clone exists at a distance of one base, and base qualities are not known.

The approximately 40 donors, aged about 6 to 100 years, were systemically healthy Caucasian individuals from Russia. Each donor gave approximately 9.3 milliliters of peripheral blood, collected into EDTA-treated Vacutainer tubes. Ficoll-Paque density-gradient centrifugation was used to isolate PBMCs, with at least 6.5 million per sample. Total RNA was extracted from PBMCs with Trizol reagent, with at least 6 micrograms obtained per sample. For every donor, an aliquot of PBMCs went through flow cytometry to measure the percentages of naive CD45RAhigh/CD27high T cells. What the study reported, not specific to this receptor: Observed TCR beta diversity per million T cells fell roughly linearly with age, and a significant reduction was already apparent by age roughly 40. Because profiling used bulk unsorted PBMCs, naive and antigen-experienced compartments could not be compared conclusively. There was a strong correlation between observed TCR beta diversity and the percentage of naive T cells measured by flow cytometry. The long-lived group showed more naive CD4+ T cells, fewer expanded clones and increased TCR diversity than the aged group, suggesting age selection. Estimates of total diversity based on one million sequenced T cells were considered lower bounds and underestimates. The CMV infection status of donors was not known, potentially confounding age-related changes in expanded clonotypes.

Trimming takes 7 bases off V and 4 bases off J; junction bases not matched to a gene: 17. CDR3 length: 17 amino acids, cysteine to phenylalanine. Only the CDR3 portion is preserved as DNA: 51 bases, with reading frame beginning at the first base. Taken from the germline V gene, the CDR1 and CDR2 loops are ENHRY and SYGVKD. Receptor libraries were prepared by 5' RACE. Sequencing took place on an Illumina HiSeq 2500. A second PCR of roughly 7 to 11 cycles was performed with a sample-barcoded 5' primer and a J-beta primer mix. A unique molecular identifier was introduced onto each TCR beta cDNA molecule by a template-switch 5' adaptor carrying 12 random nucleotides. At least 3 million CDR3-containing paired-end reads were obtained from each sample. First-strand cDNA was synthesized from all RNA with the Mint cDNA synthesis kit, primed by a TRBC-specific oligonucleotide. After uracil-DNA glycosylase treatment, a first 18-cycle PCR used universal primers M1SS and BC2_uni_R on all cDNA. The authors' pipeline ran thus. For normalization, 1 million high-quality reads, each with a distinct molecular identifier, were randomly selected from each sample. Instead of being binned into consensus sequences, reads that shared molecular identifiers were thrown out. MiTCR, run with a Q25 quality threshold and the strictest error-elimination algorithm, handled CDR3 identification, clonotype clustering and error correction. Lower-bound total TCR beta diversity was estimated with a nonparametric unseen species model using Euler transformation. The raw public reads went through TCRdb reprocessing: fastp at Q25, MiXCR clone calling, in-frame beta chains kept. A single entry per CDR3 protein holds the most common genes and DNA from its merged rows. TCRdb, rather than the study authors, made the V and J calls. In this sample the table shows under 1,000,000 distinct CDR3 sequences, about 34% of which occur a single time. The ten most abundant clones make up over 10% of the sample.

The sample comprised blood. The sequence was collected from a man younger than 35 in good health. In this chain, TRBV10-3 is recombined with TRBJ2-5; 8 central nucleotides agree with TRBD1. The DNA sequence is as follows: TGTGCCATCATCGGGCTCCAGGGGGCCCTTGGGGGAGAGACCCAGTACTTC. The resulting protein is CAIIGLQGALGGETQYF.